In its sample, the clone carrying this T cell receptor (beta chain) was seen a few times. Its antigen is unidentified. The data were taken from a study of T cell repertoires in cytomegalovirus infection. Study background: In the study, CMV epitopes included recently identified HLA-C-restricted and well-studied HLA-B-restricted ones. CMV infection together with matching HLA type was indicated by public TCR beta signatures.

Study-wide results and limits: CMV-specific TCR beta clonotypes restricted by HLA-C dominated the ex vivo response.

This CDR3 is built from 16 residues. The germline V gene encodes CDR1 SGHVS and CDR2 FQNEAQ. The trim removed 5 bases at V and 8 bases at J, leaving 11 bases unmatched. From the reads, TCRdb called clonotypes with MiXCR, one entry per CDR3 protein. The data show about 220,000 distinct CDR3 sequences, roughly 34% seen once. The sample consisted of CD8+ T cells from cultured PBMCs, taken from culture after CMV antigen stimulation. V gene TRBV7-8 combines with J gene TRBJ2-1; TRBD1 agrees at 11 bases. This receptor was identified in a human donor in good health (CMV status not recorded). Some clones in this sample may be carry-over from other donors' samples. CDR3 in amino acids: CASSPRRGQGAYEQFF. The CDR3 DNA reads as TGTGCCAGCAGCCCAAGACGTGGACAGGGGGCCTATGAGCAGTTCTTC.